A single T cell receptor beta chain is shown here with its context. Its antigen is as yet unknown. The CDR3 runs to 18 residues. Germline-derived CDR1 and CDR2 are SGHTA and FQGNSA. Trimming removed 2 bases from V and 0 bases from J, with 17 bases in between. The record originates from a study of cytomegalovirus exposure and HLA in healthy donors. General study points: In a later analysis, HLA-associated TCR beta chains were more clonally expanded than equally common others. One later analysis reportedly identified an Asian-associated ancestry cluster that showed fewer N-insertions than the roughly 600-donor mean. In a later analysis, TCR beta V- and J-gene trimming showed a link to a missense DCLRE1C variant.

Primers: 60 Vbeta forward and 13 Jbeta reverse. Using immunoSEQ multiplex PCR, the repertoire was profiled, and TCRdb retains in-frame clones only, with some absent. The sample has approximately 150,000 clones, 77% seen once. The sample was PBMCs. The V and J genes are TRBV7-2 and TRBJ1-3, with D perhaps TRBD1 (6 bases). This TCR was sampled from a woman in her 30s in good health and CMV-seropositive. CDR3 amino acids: CASSLRTRGASSGNTIYF. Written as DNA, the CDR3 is TGTGCCAGCAGCTTAAGGACTAGGGGGGCAAGCTCTGGAAACACCATATATTTT.